This entry lists 32 T cell receptor beta chains sequenced from one sample in a study of cytomegalovirus exposure and HLA in healthy donors. PCR amplification relied on 60 Vbeta primers (plus 13 Jbeta primers). The data were produced by immunoSEQ multiplex PCR, yet TCRdb's version contains in-frame clones alone and is incomplete. This table has some 190,000 clones, 81% appearing once. Sequencing was carried out using PBMCs. These receptors originate from a middle-aged man in good health and CMV-seropositive.

This clone turned up a few times. The chain has TRBV6-1 and TRBJ2-7, with 8 bases that match TRBD1. Germline CDR1 is MNHNS and CDR2 is SASEGT. With V trimmed by 6 bases and J by 5 bases, 12 bases remained unmatched. The CDR3 is 15 amino acids. CDR3 DNA: TGTGCCAGCAGGGGATTCCAGGGGGCTCGGGACGAGCAGTACTTC. Protein: CASRGFQGARDEQYF.

The sample holds a few counts of this clone. CDR3 bases: TGTGCCAGCAGTAACGGACAGGGGCGTAACTATGGCTACACCTTC. Its translation is CASSNGQGRNYGYTF. The chain joins TRBV6-5 to TRBJ1-2, with 9 nucleotides matching TRBD1. The germline CDR1 and CDR2 sequences are MNHEY and SVGAGI. J gave up 1 base and V 5 bases, and 5 bases lay outside the gene matches. The CDR3 consists of 15 residues.

The V and J genes are TRBV28 and TRBJ1-2, with a possible D match to TRBD1 (5 bases). The CDR3 has 13 residues. Germline V gene lookup returns CDR1 MDHEN and CDR2 SYDVKM. Trimming removed 5 bases from V and 7 bases from J, with 14 bases in between. CDR3 residues: CASSPPVGGGYTF. The CDR3 DNA is TGTGCCAGCAGTCCCCCTGTGGGGGGTGGCTACACCTTC.

This chain connects TRBV4-1 to TRBJ2-1; 7 bases align to TRBD1. The ends lost 1 base at V and 10 bases at J; junction bases unmatched: 13. The germline gives CDR1 MGHRA, CDR2 YSYEKL. CDR3 size: 16 residues. The CDR3 DNA reads TGCGCCAGCAGCCAAGGAACCCGGACAGGAGTTAGCGAGCAGTTCTTC. This encodes CASSQGTRTGVSEQFF.

This clone has a handful of counts. This chain links TRBV7-9 with TRBJ2-7; D gene ambiguous. The CDR3 sequence is 13 residues long. The V gene's germline CDR1 is SEHNR and CDR2 FQNEAQ (reference sequence). V lost 1 base, J lost 0 bases, and 4 bases lay in between. The CDR3 loop reads CASSLVSSYEQYF. The CDR3 DNA reads TGTGCCAGCAGCTTAGTTAGCTCCTACGAGCAGTACTTC. Full variable domain (missing parts from reference TRBV7-9 and TRBJ2-7): DTGVSQNPRHKITKRGQNVTFRCDPISEHNRLYWYRQTLGQGPEFLTYFQNEAQLEKSRLLSDRFSAERPKGSFSTLEIQRTEQGDSAMYLCASSLVSSYEQYFGPGTRLTVT.

This clone has a single count. Here the CDR3 DNA reads TGTGCCAGCAACGGTCCCTACGAGCAGTACTTC. Protein sequence: CASNGPYEQYF. This chain connects TRBV28 to TRBJ2-5; D gene unclear. The better agreement between TRBJ2-7 and the DNA end casts doubt on the J call. This CDR3 contains 11 residues. The V gene's germline CDR1 is MDHEN and CDR2 SYDVKM.

The genes are TRBV5-1 and TRBJ2-1; possibly TRBD1 for D (6 bases). Trimming pared 3 bases from V and 7 bases from J, leaving 11 bases between. This CDR3 has 13 residues. The germline V gene has CDR1 SGHRS and CDR2 YFSETQ. The CDR3: CASSSDSRNEQFF. In nucleotides, the CDR3 is TGCGCCAGCAGCTCGGACAGCCGTAATGAGCAGTTCTTC.

This chain links TRBV29-1 with TRBJ2-2; D is perhaps TRBD1 (6 bases). The V gene's germline CDR1 is SQVTM and CDR2 ANQGSEA. Trimming removed 6 bases from V and 4 bases from J, with 18 bases in between. The CDR3 sequence is 15 residues long. The CDR3 protein is CSVRDTLLGTGELFF. In DNA, the CDR3 is TGCAGCGTCCGGGACACCCTTTTGGGCACCGGGGAGCTGTTTTTT.

Turning to this clone: Other DNA sequences of this sample code for an identical CDR3. The chain joins TRBV29-1 to TRBJ2-1, with TRBD2 matching 9 bases. The CDR3 consists of 12 residues. V was clipped by 7 bases and J by 9 bases; unmatched bases: 7. Germline V gene lookup returns CDR1 SQVTM and CDR2 ANQGSEA. Written as DNA, the CDR3 is TGCAGCGGGGGGGGACTAGCCGGTGAGCAGTTCTTC. This codes for CSGGGLAGEQFF.

The chain combines TRBV27 with TRBJ1-6, with 9 bases identical to TRBD1. V lost 6 bases, J lost 10 bases, and 7 bases stayed unmatched. This CDR3 has 14 residues. CDR1 and CDR2 from the germline V gene are MNHEY and SMNVEV (reference sequence). As DNA, the CDR3 is TGTGCCAGCAGATCGGGACAGGGTGGCTCACCCCTCCACTTT. Encoded protein: CASRSGQGGSPLHF.

The chain has TRBV7-9 and TRBJ1-3; the D is unclear. Germline-derived CDR1 and CDR2 are SEHNR and FQNEAQ (reference sequence). The V end lost 5 bases, the J end lost 2 bases, and 16 bases lay between the germline ends. CDR3 size: 16 residues. The CDR3 here is CASSPASPSAGNTIYF. As DNA, the CDR3 is TGTGCCAGCAGCCCCGCCAGTCCATCCGCTGGAAACACCATATATTTT.

V and J are TRBV10-3 and TRBJ1-1; weak D call: TRBD1 (5 bases). The V gene lost 10 bases and the J gene lost 3 bases, with 12 bases spanning the gap. The CDR3 sequence is 12 residues long. Germline CDR1 ENHRY, CDR2 SYGVKD. The DNA of the CDR3 is TGTGCCAGCGGGACTTCTGACACTGAAGCTTTCTTT. Protein product: CASGTSDTEAFF.

The chain couples TRBV28 to TRBJ2-7; D is possibly TRBD1 (5 bases). V shed 3 bases and J shed 0 bases, with 9 bases lying between them. This CDR3 comprises 14 residues. Per germline, CDR1 MDHEN and CDR2 SYDVKM. In DNA form, the CDR3 reads TGTGCCAGCAGTTTCCAGGGCCGCTCCTACGAGCAGTACTTC. It is translated as CASSFQGRSYEQYF.

The CDR3 bases are TGTGCCAGCAGCTTAGTTGGGACTAGCGGGGGGAGCTCCTACAATGAGCAGTTCTTC. It translates to CASSLVGTSGGSSYNEQFF. V is TRBV7-9 and J is TRBJ2-1, with 15 nucleotides matching TRBD2. This CDR3 comprises 19 residues. The germline V gene has CDR1 SEHNR and CDR2 FQNEAQ (reference sequence). With V trimmed by 1 base and J by 0 bases, 4 bases remained unmatched.

This chain uses TRBV4-1 with TRBJ2-7, with 8 bases fitting TRBD2. V gave up 1 base and J gave up 6 bases; unmatched junction bases: 14. Germline V lookup: CDR1 MGHRA, CDR2 YSYEKL. CDR3 length: 17 residues. This CDR3 reads CASSQGVGSGGPGEQYF. CDR3 nucleotide sequence: TGCGCCAGCAGCCAAGGGGTAGGGAGCGGGGGACCAGGCGAGCAGTACTTC.

CDR3 nucleotides: TGTGCCAGCAGCTCACACGGAAACACCATATATTTT. Translating it yields CASSSHGNTIYF. The chain has TRBV11-3 and TRBJ1-3, with no clear D. The length of the CDR3 is 12 residues. V was shortened by 4 bases and J by 4 bases, with 5 bases between the two germline ends. From germline, CDR1 is SGHNT and CDR2 YENEEA.

This rearrangement joins TRBV5-1 to TRBJ2-3, with a weak D call TRBD2 (5 bases). This CDR3 contains 15 residues. Germline V gives CDR1 SGHRS, CDR2 YFSETQ. Trimming took off 4 bases at V and 4 bases at J, with 16 bases between the two ends. CDR3: CASSLWVGVADTQYF. The DNA for the CDR3 is TGCGCCAGCAGCCTTTGGGTCGGGGTGGCAGATACGCAGTATTTT.

This chain connects TRBV7-8 to TRBJ2-7, with 10 bases aligning to TRBD1. Germline CDR1 reads SGHVS; CDR2 reads FQNEAQ. The CDR3 totals 15 residues. The J segment lost 5 bases and the V segment lost 4 bases, leaving 8 bases of the junction unmatched. The DNA for the CDR3 is TGTGCCAGCAGCTCCGTGGGACAGGGGAGGCACGAGCAGTACTTC. It codes for CASSSVGQGRHEQYF.

The chain carries TRBV28 and TRBJ1-2; D uncertain. In germline, CDR1 is MDHEN, CDR2 SYDVKM. The CDR3 extends over 13 amino acids. The V and J ends lost 2 bases and 5 bases respectively, with 9 bases between them. The CDR3 nucleotides read TGTGCCAGCAGTTTAGAGGGCCCGTATGGCTACACCTTC. Translating it yields CASSLEGPYGYTF.

The chain joins TRBV30 to TRBJ1-4; D remains unclear. Per the germline V gene, CDR1 is GTSNPN and CDR2 is SVGIG (reference sequence). CDR3 length: 14 residues. V lost 5 bases and J lost 8, with 18 bases in between. In DNA, the CDR3 is TGTGCCTGGGCTCGGACGGGAGTCTGGGAAAAACTGTTTTTT. Its protein is CAWARTGVWEKLFF.

This clone was picked up a small number of times. The chain carries TRBV2 and TRBJ2-1, with 11 bases aligning to TRBD1. After removal of 8 bases from V and 4 bases from J, the junction contained 7 bases not matched to a gene. CDR1 is SNHLY and CDR2 is FYNNEI in the germline V gene. This CDR3 comprises 15 residues. CDR3 sequence: CASGPGTGGYNEQFF. DNA of the CDR3: TGTGCCAGCGGGCCCGGGACAGGGGGTTACAATGAGCAGTTCTTC.

The V gene is TRBV5-1, the J gene TRBJ2-2; 7 nucleotides line up with TRBD1. Trimming at V came to 2 bases and at J to 0 bases, leaving 4 bases not matched to a gene. The CDR3 is made up of 16 amino acids. Germline CDR1 SGHRS, CDR2 YFSETQ. This CDR3 is CASSFLQGSNTGELFF. In nucleotides, the CDR3 is TGCGCCAGCAGCTTCCTACAGGGGTCGAACACCGGGGAGCTGTTTTTT.

This clone was seen only once. This sequence joins TRBV11-3 and TRBJ2-1; possible D gene TRBD2, 5 bases. The germline CDR1 and CDR2 sequences are SGHNT and YENEEA. Trimming took 5 bases from V and 8 from J, leaving 13 bases between them. The CDR3 totals 13 residues. The CDR3: CASSRAGVDEQFF. The CDR3 DNA is TGTGCCAGCAGCAGGGCCGGGGTCGATGAGCAGTTCTTC. Variable domain in full (rest from reference TRBV11-3 and TRBJ2-1): EAGVVQSPRYKIIEKKQPVAFWCNPISGHNTLYWYLQNLGQGPELLIRYENEEAVDDSQLPKDRFSAERLKGVDSTLKIQPAELGDSAVYLCASSRAGVDEQFFGPGTRLTVL.

The chain employs TRBV6-1 and TRBJ1-5; no clear D. V was trimmed by 10 bases and J by 6 bases, leaving 7 bases between them. Germline V CDR1 and CDR2: MNHNS, SASEGT. CDR3 length equals 10 residues. In DNA form, the CDR3 reads TGTGCCACCTCGGGTCAGCCCCAGCATTTT. Protein: CATSGQPQHF.

V gene TRBV5-1 combines with J gene TRBJ2-5; D possibly corresponds to TRBD1 (6 bases). Germline CDR1 reads SGHRS; CDR2 reads YFSETQ. Trimming took off 4 bases at V and 9 bases at J, with 13 bases between the two ends. This CDR3 region has 12 residues. CDR3 sequence reads: CASSGQRAAQYF. CDR3 DNA: TGCGCCAGCAGCGGACAGAGGGCAGCCCAGTACTTC.

This clone turned up a few times. The chain recombines TRBV5-1 with TRBJ1-1; 10 bases agree with TRBD1. The germline V gene has CDR1 SGHRS and CDR2 YFSETQ. This CDR3 region has 14 residues. V shed 1 base, J shed 6 bases, and the junction held 3 bases outside the gene matches. The CDR3 here is CASSLRTGGAEAFF. CDR3 DNA sequence: TGCGCCAGCAGCTTGCGGACAGGGGGAGCTGAAGCTTTCTTT.

This chain connects TRBV15 to TRBJ2-1; 7 positions match TRBD2. Germline values: CDR1 LNHNV, CDR2 YYDKDF (reference sequence). Trimming took 0 bases from V and 6 from J; bases not matched to a gene: 11. This CDR3 spans 17 amino acids. CDR3 sequence reads: CATSRDLRGKAFNEQFF. The DNA for the CDR3 is TGTGCCACCAGCAGAGATCTGCGGGGGAAGGCTTTCAATGAGCAGTTCTTC.

The rearrangement joins TRBV5-4 to TRBJ2-2, with D perhaps matching TRBD1 (5 bases). V was trimmed by 3 bases and J by 1 base, leaving 10 bases between them. Per the germline V gene, CDR1 is SGHNT and CDR2 is YYREEE (reference sequence). This CDR3 is built from 15 residues. CDR3 bases: TGTGCCAGCAGCTCAGCAGGGTTGAACACCGGGGAGCTGTTTTTT. This encodes CASSSAGLNTGELFF. The entire variable domain, with the rest obtained from reference TRBV5-4 and TRBJ2-2, is as follows: ETGVTQSPTHLIKTRGQQVTLRCSSQSGHNTVSWYQQALGQGPQFIFQYYREEENGRGNFPPRFSGLQFPNYSSELNVNALELDDSALYLCASSSAGLNTGELFFGEGSRLTVL.

This clone was counted only a few times. The J gene is TRBJ2-5, the V gene TRBV4-1; weak D call: TRBD1 (5 bases). CDR1 and CDR2 from the germline V gene are MGHRA and YSYEKL. V dropped 1 base and J dropped 5 bases, with 11 bases sitting between them. The CDR3 covers 14 residues. The CDR3 is CASSQAAGSETQYF. CDR3 nucleotides: TGCGCCAGCAGCCAAGCAGCAGGGTCGGAGACCCAGTACTTC.

About this clone: One junction end disagrees with the germline gene, perhaps due to a read error. The CDR3 DNA sequence: TGTGCCAGCAGCTTGGTTCAAGCGGGAGTTGCCGAGCAGTACTTC. As protein: CASSLVQAGVAEQYF. The gene calls are TRBV5-1 and TRBJ2-7; TRBD2 agrees at 8 bases. This CDR3 contains 15 residues. The V gene's germline CDR1 is SGHRS and CDR2 YFSETQ.

The chain employs TRBV18 and TRBJ2-3; D is unresolved. The CDR3 runs to 14 residues. Germline V gene data show CDR1 as KGHSH and CDR2 as LQKENI. The V gene lost 1 base and the J gene lost 2 bases, with 7 bases spanning the gap. The CDR3, as DNA: TGTGCCAGCTCACCACGGGCCGCCACAGATACGCAGTATTTT. Translating it yields CASSPRAATDTQYF.

CDR3 coding DNA: TGTGCCAGCAGAGGGGGCGGTTACAATGAGCAGTTCTTC. This encodes CASRGGGYNEQFF. This rearrangement joins TRBV28 to TRBJ2-1; 7 nucleotides line up with TRBD1. V trimming: 6 bases; J trimming: 4 bases; junction bases outside the gene matches: 3. This CDR3 has 13 amino acids. CDR1 and CDR2 (germline): MDHEN, SYDVKM.